This entry describes one T cell receptor (beta chain). The data originate from a study of blood T cell repertoires in COVID-19. Study summary: The United States, Italy and Spain were the sources of the acute and convalescent COVID-19 samples.

The table came from immunoSEQ multiplex PCR; TCRdb's copy has only in-frame clones and leaves some out. The data hold roughly 100,000 clones, with around 81% observed a single time. CDR3 length equals 14 residues. Germline CDR1 and CDR2: MDHEN and SYDVKM. The ends lost 10 bases at V and 0 bases at J; junction bases unmatched: 7. This sequence originates from a man older than 75 with COVID-19, enrolled during active disease. This rearrangement joins TRBV28 to TRBJ2-3, with 7 bases matching TRBD2. Sequencing used peripheral blood. The CDR3 reads CATTPSGSTDTQYF. The DNA of the CDR3 is TGTGCCACCACCCCTAGCGGAAGCACAGATACGCAGTATTTT.